This T cell receptor beta chain was observed in a study of T cell responses to AZD1222 COVID-19 vaccine. General observations from the study: Two AZD1222 administrations were followed by greater Spike-specific TCR breadth and depth.

Repertoires were generated with immunoSEQ multiplex PCR, while TCRdb's copy carries only in-frame clones and drops some. The sample has fewer than 150,000 clones; over 90% are singletons. With regard to this clone: Its target is unknown.

This CDR3 is built from 14 residues. V lost 4 bases to trimming and J lost 5 bases; unmatched junction nucleotides: 6. Germline values: CDR1 MGHRA, CDR2 YSYEKL. The chain joins TRBV4-1 to TRBJ1-1; 8 nucleotides line up with TRBD1. The sequences come from peripheral blood, collected on day 0 of AZD1222 vaccination. The source of this sequence is an adult in good health. CDR3 nucleotide sequence: TGCGCCAGCAGCCCTGGACAGGGATGGACTGAAGCTTTCTTT. Amino acids: CASSPGQGWTEAFF.